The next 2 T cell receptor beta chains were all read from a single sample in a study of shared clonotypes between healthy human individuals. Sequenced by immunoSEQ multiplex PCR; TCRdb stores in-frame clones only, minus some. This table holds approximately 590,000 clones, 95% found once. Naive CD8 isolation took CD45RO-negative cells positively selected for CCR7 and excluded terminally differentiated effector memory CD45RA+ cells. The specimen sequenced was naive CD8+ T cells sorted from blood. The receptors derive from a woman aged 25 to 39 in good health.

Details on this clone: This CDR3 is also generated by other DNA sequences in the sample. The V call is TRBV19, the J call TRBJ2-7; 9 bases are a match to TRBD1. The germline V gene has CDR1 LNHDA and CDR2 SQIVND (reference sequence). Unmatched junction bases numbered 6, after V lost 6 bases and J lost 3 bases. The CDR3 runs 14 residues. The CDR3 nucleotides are TGTGCCAGTAGCCCGGGACAGGGTCGCTACGAGCAGTACTTC. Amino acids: CASSPGQGRYEQYF.

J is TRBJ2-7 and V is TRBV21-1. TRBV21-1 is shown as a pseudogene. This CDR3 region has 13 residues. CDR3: CASEWTGNYEQYF. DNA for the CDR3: TGTGCCAGCGAGTGGACGGGTAACTACGAGCAGTACTTC.